The T cell receptor (beta chain) described here comes from a study of T cell changes during pregnancy in multiple sclerosis (dated by TCRdb to about 2019). In the study overall: Changes in the T cell repertoire over the course of pregnancy were examined in this study in women with multiple sclerosis.

Library preparation was by the immunoSEQ multiplex PCR assay. TCRdb retrieved this table from immuneACCESS and kept in-frame rearrangements only. Not all clones are present; in checked studies, unresolved V genes account for under half, and no reason is known for the remainder. This sample lists around 45,000 clones; over 75% were detected once. The ten largest clonotypes hold 6.5% to 9.5% of the sample. Of note for this clone: Its antigen remains undetermined. Qualities for individual bases were not recorded, and no much larger clone is one base off.

Trimming accounts for 6 bases at V and 5 bases at J, while the number of junction bases matched to no gene is 3. Including the terminal cysteine and phenylalanine, the CDR3 comprises 12 residues. The entry retains the CDR3 DNA only, 36 bases that are in frame from base 1. CDR1 and CDR2 were assigned from the germline V gene (reference sequence) as LNHDA and SQIVND. This chain is built from TRBV19 and TRBJ1-1, with 7 bases aligning to TRBD1. The receptor's source is a female donor with multiple sclerosis, enrolled in a pregnancy study. The sample was CD8+ T cells from peripheral blood mononuclear cells, taken in the second trimester of pregnancy. The sequenced DNA: TGTGCCAGTAGAGACAGGGTGACTGAAGCTTTCTTT. The translation is CASRDRVTEAFF. Joined to the reference TRBV19 and TRBJ1-1 proteins, this CDR3 gives the full variable domain: DGGITQSPKYLFRKEGQNVTLSCEQNLNHDAMYWYRQDPGQGLRLIYYSQIVNDFQKGDIAEGYSVSREKKESFPLTVTSAQKNPTAFYLCASRDRVTEAFFGQGTRLTVV.